Sequencing of this T cell receptor (beta chain) was carried out in a study of OX40 agonist ivuxolimab in advanced cancers. Notes on the study in general: Among the nonresponders, some also had low normalized T-cell clonal expansion. Not determined was the antigen specificity of the expanded peripheral T cells.

Turning to this clone: Its cognate antigen is unknown.

The CDR3 loop spans 17 amino acids. The V end was cut by 0 bases, the J end by 5 bases, with 18 bases between. Germline assignment: CDR1 LGHNA and CDR2 YNFKEQ. Method: immunoSEQ multiplex PCR; TCRdb's copy keeps in-frame clones and lacks some. The table has approximately 160,000 clones, 94% seen once. The TCR originated in an adult with an advanced solid tumor such as melanoma, head and neck, liver or kidney cancer. The J gene is TRBJ2-3, the V gene TRBV4-2; D is possibly TRBD1 (5 bases). The sequencing used CD4+ or CD8+ T cells sorted from blood, collected in a trial of the OX40 agonist ivuxolimab. The chain's CDR3 is CASSQEYGRALGDTQYF. In DNA form, the CDR3 reads TGTGCCAGCAGCCAAGAGTATGGCAGGGCCCTAGGAGATACGCAGTATTTT.